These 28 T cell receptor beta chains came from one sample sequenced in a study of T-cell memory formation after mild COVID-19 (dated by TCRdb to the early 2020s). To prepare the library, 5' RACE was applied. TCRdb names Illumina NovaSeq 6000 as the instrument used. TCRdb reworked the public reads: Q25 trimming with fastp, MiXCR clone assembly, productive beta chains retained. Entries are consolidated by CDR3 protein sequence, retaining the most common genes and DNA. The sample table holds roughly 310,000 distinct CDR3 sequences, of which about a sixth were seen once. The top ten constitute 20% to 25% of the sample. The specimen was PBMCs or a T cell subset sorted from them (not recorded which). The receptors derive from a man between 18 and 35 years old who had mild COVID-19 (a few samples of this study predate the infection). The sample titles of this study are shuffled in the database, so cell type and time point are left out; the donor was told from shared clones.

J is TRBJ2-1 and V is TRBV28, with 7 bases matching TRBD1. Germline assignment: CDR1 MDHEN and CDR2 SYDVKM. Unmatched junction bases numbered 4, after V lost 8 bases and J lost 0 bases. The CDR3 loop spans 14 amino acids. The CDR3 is CASQGVSSYNEQFF. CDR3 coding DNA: TGTGCCAGCCAGGGGGTAAGCTCCTACAATGAGCAGTTCTTC. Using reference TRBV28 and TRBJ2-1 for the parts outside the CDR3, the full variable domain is DVKVTQSSRYLVKRTGEKVFLECVQDMDHENMFWYRQDPGLGLRLIYFSYDVKMKEKGDIPEGYSVSREKKERFSLILESASTNQTSMYLCASQGVSSYNEQFFGPGTRLTVL.

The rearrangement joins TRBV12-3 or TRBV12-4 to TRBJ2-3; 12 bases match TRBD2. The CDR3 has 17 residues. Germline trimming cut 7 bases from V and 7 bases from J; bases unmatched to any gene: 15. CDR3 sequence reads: CASTMARSSGGVNTQYF. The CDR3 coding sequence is TGTGCCAGCACCATGGCCCGATCTAGCGGGGGGGTAAATACGCAGTATTTT.

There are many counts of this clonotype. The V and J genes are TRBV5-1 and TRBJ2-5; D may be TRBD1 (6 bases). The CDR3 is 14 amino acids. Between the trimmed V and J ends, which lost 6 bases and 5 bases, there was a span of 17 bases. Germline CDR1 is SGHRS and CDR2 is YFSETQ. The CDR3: CASNQQTGGETQYF. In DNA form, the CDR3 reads TGCGCCAGCAACCAACAGACAGGAGGCGAGACCCAGTACTTC.

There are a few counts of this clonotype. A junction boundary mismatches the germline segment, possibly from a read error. Written as DNA, the CDR3 is TGTGCCGTCAGCGCGGGACAGGGTGATAATTCACCCCTCCACTTT. Protein: CAVSAGQGDNSPLHF. V and J are TRBV10-3 and TRBJ1-6; TRBD1 matches 9 bases. Germline V gene sequence: CDR1 ENHRY, CDR2 SYGVKD. CDR3 length equals 15 residues.

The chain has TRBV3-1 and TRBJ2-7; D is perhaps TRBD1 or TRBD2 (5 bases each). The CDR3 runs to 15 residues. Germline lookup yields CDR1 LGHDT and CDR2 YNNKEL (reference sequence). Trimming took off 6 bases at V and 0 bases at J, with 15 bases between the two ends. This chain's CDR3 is CASSPTGTDSYEQYF. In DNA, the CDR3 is TGTGCCAGCAGTCCAACCGGGACGGACTCCTACGAGCAGTACTTC.

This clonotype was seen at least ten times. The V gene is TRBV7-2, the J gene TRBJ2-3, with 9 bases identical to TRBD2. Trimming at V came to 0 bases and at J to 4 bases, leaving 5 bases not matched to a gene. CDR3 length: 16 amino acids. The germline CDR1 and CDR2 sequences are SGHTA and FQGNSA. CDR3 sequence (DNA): TGTGCCAGCAGCTTAGCGGGGACTAGCAGGGCAGATACGCAGTATTTT. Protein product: CASSLAGTSRADTQYF.

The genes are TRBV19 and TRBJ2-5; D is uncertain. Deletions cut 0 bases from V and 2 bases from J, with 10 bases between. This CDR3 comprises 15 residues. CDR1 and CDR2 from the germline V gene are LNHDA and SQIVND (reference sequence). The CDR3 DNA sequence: TGTGCCAGTAGTATAGATGTTGGGCAGCAAGAGACCCAGTACTTC. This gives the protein CASSIDVGQQETQYF.

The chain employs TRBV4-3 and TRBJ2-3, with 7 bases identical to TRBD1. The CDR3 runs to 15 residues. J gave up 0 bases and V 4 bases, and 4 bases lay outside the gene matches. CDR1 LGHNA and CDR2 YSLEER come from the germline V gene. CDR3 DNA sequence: TGCGCCAGCAGCCGAGGACAGGAGAGCACAGATACGCAGTATTTT. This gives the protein CASSRGQESTDTQYF.

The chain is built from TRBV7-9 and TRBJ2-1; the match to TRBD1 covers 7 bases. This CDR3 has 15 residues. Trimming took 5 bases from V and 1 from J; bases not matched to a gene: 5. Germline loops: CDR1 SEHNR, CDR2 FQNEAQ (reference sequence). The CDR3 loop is CASSPTGQSYNEQFF. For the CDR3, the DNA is TGTGCCAGCAGCCCCACGGGACAGTCCTACAATGAGCAGTTCTTC.

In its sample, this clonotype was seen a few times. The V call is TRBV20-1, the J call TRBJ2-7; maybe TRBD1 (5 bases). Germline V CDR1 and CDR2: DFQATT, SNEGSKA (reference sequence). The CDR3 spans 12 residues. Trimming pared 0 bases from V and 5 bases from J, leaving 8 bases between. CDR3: CSAREAGNEQYF. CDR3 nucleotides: TGCAGTGCTAGAGAAGCAGGGAACGAGCAGTACTTC.

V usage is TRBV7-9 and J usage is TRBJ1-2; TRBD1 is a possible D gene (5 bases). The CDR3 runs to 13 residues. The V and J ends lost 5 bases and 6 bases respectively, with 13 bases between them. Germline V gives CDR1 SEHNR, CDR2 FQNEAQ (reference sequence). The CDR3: CASSLGDFDGYTF. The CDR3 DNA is TGTGCCAGCAGCCTAGGGGACTTCGATGGCTACACCTTC.

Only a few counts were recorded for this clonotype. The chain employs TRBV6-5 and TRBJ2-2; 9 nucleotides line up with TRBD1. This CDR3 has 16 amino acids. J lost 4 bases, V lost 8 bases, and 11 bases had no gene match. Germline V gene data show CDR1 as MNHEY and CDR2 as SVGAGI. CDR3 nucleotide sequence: TGTGCCAGCCCTCTACGGGACAGGGTTAGCACCGGGGAGCTGTTTTTT. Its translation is CASPLRDRVSTGELFF.

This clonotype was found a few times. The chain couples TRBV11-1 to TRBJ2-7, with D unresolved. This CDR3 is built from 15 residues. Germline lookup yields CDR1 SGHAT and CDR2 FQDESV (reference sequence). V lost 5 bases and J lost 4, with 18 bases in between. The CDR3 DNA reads TGTGCCAGCAGCGGCTCGGGCAGCAATACTTACGAGCAGTACTTC. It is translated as CASSGSGSNTYEQYF.

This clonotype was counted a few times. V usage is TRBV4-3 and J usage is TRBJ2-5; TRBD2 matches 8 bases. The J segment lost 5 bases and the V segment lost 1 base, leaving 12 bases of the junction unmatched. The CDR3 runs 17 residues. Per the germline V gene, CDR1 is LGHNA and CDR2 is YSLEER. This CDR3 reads CASSQGSVAGGHETQYF. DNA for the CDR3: TGCGCCAGCAGCCAAGGTTCGGTTGCGGGGGGCCACGAGACCCAGTACTTC.

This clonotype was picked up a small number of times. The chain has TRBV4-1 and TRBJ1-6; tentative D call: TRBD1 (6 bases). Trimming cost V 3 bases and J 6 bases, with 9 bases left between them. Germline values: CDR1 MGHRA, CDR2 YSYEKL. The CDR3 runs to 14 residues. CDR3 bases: TGCGCCAGCAGCCAGGACAGAATTAATTCACCCCTCCACTTT. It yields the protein CASSQDRINSPLHF.

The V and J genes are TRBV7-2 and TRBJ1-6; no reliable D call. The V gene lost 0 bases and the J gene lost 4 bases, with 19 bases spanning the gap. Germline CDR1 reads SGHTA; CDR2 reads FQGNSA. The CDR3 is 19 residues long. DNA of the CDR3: TGTGCCAGCAGCTTAGCTCTTATTGGCGGCCGCCAGTATAATTCACCCCTCCACTTT. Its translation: CASSLALIGGRQYNSPLHF. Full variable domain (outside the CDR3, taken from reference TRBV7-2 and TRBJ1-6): GAGVSQSPSNKVTEKGKDVELRCDPISGHTALYWYRQSLGQGLEFLIYFQGNSAPDKSGLPSDRFSAERTGGSVSTLTIQRTQQEDSAVYLCASSLALIGGRQYNSPLHFGNGTRLTVT.

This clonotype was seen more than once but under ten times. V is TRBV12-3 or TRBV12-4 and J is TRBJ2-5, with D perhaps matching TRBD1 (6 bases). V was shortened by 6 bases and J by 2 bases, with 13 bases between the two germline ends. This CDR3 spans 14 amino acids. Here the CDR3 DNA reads TGTGCCAGCAGCCCGCGACAGGCACAAGAGACCCAGTACTTC. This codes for CASSPRQAQETQYF.

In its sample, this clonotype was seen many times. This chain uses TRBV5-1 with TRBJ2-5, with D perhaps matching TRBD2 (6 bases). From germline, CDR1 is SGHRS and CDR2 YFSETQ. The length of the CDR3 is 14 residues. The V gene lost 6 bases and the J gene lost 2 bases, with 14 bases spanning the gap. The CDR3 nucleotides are TGCGCCAGCATGCTCGGCGCGGGACAAGAGACCCAGTACTTC. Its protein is CASMLGAGQETQYF. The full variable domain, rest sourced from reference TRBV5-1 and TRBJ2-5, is KAGVTQTPRYLIKTRGQQVTLSCSPISGHRSVSWYQQTPGQGLQFLFEYFSETQRNKGNFPGRFSGRQFSNSRSEMNVSTLELGDSALYLCASMLGAGQETQYFGPGTRLLVL.

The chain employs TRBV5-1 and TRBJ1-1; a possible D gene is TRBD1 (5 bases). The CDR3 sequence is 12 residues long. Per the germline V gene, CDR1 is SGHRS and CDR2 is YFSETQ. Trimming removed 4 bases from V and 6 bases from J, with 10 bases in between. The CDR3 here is CASSAGSAEAFF. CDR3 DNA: TGCGCCAGCAGCGCAGGGAGCGCTGAAGCTTTCTTT.

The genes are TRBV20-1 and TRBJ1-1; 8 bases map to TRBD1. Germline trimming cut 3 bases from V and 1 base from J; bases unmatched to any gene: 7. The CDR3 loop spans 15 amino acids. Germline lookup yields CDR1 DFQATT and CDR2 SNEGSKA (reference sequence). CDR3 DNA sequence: TGCAGTGCTAGCCTCCGACAGGGGCGGAACACTGAAGCTTTCTTT. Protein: CSASLRQGRNTEAFF.

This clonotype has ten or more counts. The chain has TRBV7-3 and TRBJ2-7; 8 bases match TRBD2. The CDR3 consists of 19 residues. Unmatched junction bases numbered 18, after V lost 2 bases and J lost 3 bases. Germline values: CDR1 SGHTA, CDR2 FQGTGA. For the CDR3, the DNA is TGTGCCAGCAGCTTATCCCCCGAACAGCGGGGGACGGCCTTCTACGAGCAGTACGTC. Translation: CASSLSPEQRGTAFYEQYV.

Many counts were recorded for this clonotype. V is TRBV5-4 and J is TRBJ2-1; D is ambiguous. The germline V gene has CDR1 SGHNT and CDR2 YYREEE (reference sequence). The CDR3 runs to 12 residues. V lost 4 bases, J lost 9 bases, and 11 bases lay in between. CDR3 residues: CASSLLWAEQFF. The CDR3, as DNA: TGTGCCAGCAGCCTCCTATGGGCTGAGCAGTTCTTC.

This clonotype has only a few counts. The CDR3 here is CASSMLDTQYF. DNA for the CDR3: TGCGCCAGCAGCATGCTGGATACGCAGTATTTT. This sequence joins TRBV5-1 and TRBJ2-3; no reliable D call. Trimming stripped 4 bases from V and 6 bases from J, with 6 bases between. CDR3 length: 11 amino acids. Per the germline V gene, CDR1 is SGHRS and CDR2 is YFSETQ. The full variable domain, its missing parts supplied by reference TRBV5-1 and TRBJ2-3, is KAGVTQTPRYLIKTRGQQVTLSCSPISGHRSVSWYQQTPGQGLQFLFEYFSETQRNKGNFPGRFSGRQFSNSRSEMNVSTLELGDSALYLCASSMLDTQYFGPGTRLTVL.

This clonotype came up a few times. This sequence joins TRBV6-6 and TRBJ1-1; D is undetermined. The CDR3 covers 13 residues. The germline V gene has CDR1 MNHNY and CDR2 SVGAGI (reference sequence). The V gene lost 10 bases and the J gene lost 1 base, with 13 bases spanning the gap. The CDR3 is CATWRAGNTEAFF. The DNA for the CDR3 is TGTGCCACCTGGCGTGCAGGGAACACTGAAGCTTTCTTT.

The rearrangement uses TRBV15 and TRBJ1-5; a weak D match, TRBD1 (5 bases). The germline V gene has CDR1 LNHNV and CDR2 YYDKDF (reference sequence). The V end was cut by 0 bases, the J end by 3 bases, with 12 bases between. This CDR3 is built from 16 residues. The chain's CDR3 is CATSRDPGIFNQPQHF. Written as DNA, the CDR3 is TGTGCCACCAGCAGAGATCCAGGGATCTTCAATCAGCCCCAGCATTTT.

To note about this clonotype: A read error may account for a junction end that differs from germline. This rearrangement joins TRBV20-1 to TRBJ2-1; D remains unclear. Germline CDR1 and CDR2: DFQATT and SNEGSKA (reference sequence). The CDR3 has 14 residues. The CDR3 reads CSARGNLAYNEQFF. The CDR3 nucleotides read TGCAGTGCCAGAGGTAATCTCGCCTACAATGAGCAGTTCTTC.

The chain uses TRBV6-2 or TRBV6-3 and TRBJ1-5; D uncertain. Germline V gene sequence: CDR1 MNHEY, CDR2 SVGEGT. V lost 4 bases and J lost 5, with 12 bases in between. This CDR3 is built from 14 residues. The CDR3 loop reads CASSSAGGHQPQHF. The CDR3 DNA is TGTGCCAGCAGTTCCGCAGGCGGGCATCAGCCCCAGCATTTT.

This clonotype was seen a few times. Here the CDR3 DNA reads TGTGCCAGCCAAGCAATGGGGGTTTTAGAAGAGACCCAGTACTTC. Translating it yields CASQAMGVLEETQYF. The V gene is TRBV7-9, the J gene TRBJ2-5; D tentatively reads TRBD1 or TRBD2 (5 bases each). Germline loops: CDR1 SEHNR, CDR2 FQNEAQ (reference sequence). Trimming removed 8 bases from V and 3 bases from J, with 19 bases in between. The CDR3 has 15 amino acids.